This T cell receptor beta chain was sequenced during a study of T cell repertoires in cytomegalovirus infection. Across the study: Public signatures in TCR beta pointed to CMV infection and matching HLA type.

CDR1 and CDR2 (germline): MNHEY, SMNVEV (reference sequence). V lost 3 bases and J 0 bases, leaving 9 bases between the germline ends. CDR3 length: 14 amino acids. Using its own MiXCR run on the reads, TCRdb lists one record per CDR3 protein. The repertoire holds 900,000 to 950,000 distinct CDR3 sequences, with approximately 31% as singletons. Findings of the study overall: Public TCR beta family frequency separated CMV-and-HLA carriers, including in an independent cohort.

As regards this clonotype: Its target is not known.

The clonotype originates from a human donor in good health (CMV status not recorded). Some clones in this sample may be carry-over from other donors' samples. The chain employs TRBV27 and TRBJ2-7; D gene unclear. Material: cultured CD8+ T cells from PBMCs, obtained from culture after CMV antigen stimulation. CDR3 sequence (DNA): TGTGCCAGCAGTTTCCTCGCCCTCTCCTACGAGCAGTACTTC. Protein: CASSFLALSYEQYF.